The clone carrying this T cell receptor beta chain was detected a few times. Its antigen is as yet unknown. The sample originates from a study of cytomegalovirus exposure and HLA in healthy donors. Study results and caveats: Links to common viral pathogens appeared, in a later analysis, for several of the most significant clusters. The listing of 150 to 200 TCR beta chains classed them as cytomegalovirus-associated.

Healthy bone marrow donors supplied every sample. The study ran its PCR with 60 Vbeta and 13 Jbeta primers. Measured with immunoSEQ multiplex PCR; TCRdb has only the in-frame clones, and not every one. The sample has roughly 240,000 clones; 82% are singletons. With 4 bases removed from V and 4 bases from J, the gap between germline ends came to 20 bases. Germline V gene data show CDR1 as SGHDN and CDR2 as FVKESK. This CDR3 comprises 16 residues. This sequence joins TRBV14 and TRBJ2-7; D is possibly TRBD2 (5 bases). What was sequenced was PBMCs. This clonotype was sampled from a middle-aged woman in good health and CMV-seropositive. CDR3: CASSRGRTSWFYEQYF. The DNA of the CDR3 is TGTGCCAGCAGCCGAGGGCGGACCTCCTGGTTTTACGAGCAGTACTTC.